This T cell receptor beta chain was sequenced in a study of T cells in localized non-small cell lung cancer. Study-wide points: The study found T cell clonality highest in uninvolved adjacent lung, above tumor. Overall survival was longer when the density of T cells in the blood was higher. Turning up in adjacent lung were a median approximately 60 of the top 100 tumor clones. Sequencing involved a lone tumor region, leaving heterogeneity possible.

The table came from immunoSEQ multiplex PCR; TCRdb's copy has only in-frame clones and leaves some out. The sample holds roughly 48,000 clones, around three quarters seen once. Concerning this clone: The antigen is not known.

In germline, CDR1 is MNHNS, CDR2 SASEGT. The V and J ends lost 1 base and 3 bases respectively, with 11 bases between them. The CDR3 is 15 residues long. Sample: PBMCs, taken before any cancer treatment. The source of this sequence is a woman aged 35 to 70 with stage II lung adenocarcinoma. The chain has TRBV6-1 and TRBJ2-3; D is unclear. CDR3: CASSEGLGITDTQYF. CDR3 nucleotides: TGTGCCAGCAGTGAAGGGCTTGGGATAACAGATACGCAGTATTTT.